The next 20 T cell receptor beta chains were all read from a single sample in a study of PD-1 blockade in classical Hodgkin lymphoma. Time point here: cycle 4 day 1 (C4D1), after 6 weeks of nivolumab. Every patient was affected by relapse after autologous stem cell transplantation, while exposure to brentuximab vedotin was not uniform. Sequenced by immunoSEQ multiplex PCR; TCRdb stores in-frame clones only, minus some. The data contain about 9,700 clones, about 82% of them singletons. Sequenced here: peripheral blood mononuclear cells (PBMCs), sampled before the fourth cycle of nivolumab. All receptors come from a human donor with classical Hodgkin lymphoma.

This clone was seen a single time. V usage is TRBV11-1 and J usage is TRBJ1-3; D unresolved. Germline CDR1 reads SGHAT; CDR2 reads FQDESV (reference sequence). The V end was cut by 5 bases, the J end by 7 bases, with 15 bases between. The CDR3 sequence is 14 residues long. CDR3 DNA sequence: TGTGCCAGCAGCCTCGGGTGGTCGGCGAACACCATATATTTT. Translation: CASSLGWSANTIYF. Full variable domain (missing parts from reference TRBV11-1 and TRBJ1-3): EAEVAQSPRYKITEKSQAVAFWCDPISGHATLYWYRQILGQGPELLVQFQDESVVDDSQLPKDRFSAERLKGVDSTLKIQPAELGDSAMYLCASSLGWSANTIYFGEGSWLTVV.

The chain is built from TRBV5-1 and TRBJ1-1, with D maybe TRBD1 (5 bases). The germline V and J ends were trimmed by 1 base and 4 bases, with 11 bases remaining between them. The CDR3 totals 14 residues. Germline V lookup: CDR1 SGHRS, CDR2 YFSETQ. The CDR3 spells CASSLWGFPTEAFF. The CDR3 nucleotides read TGCGCCAGCAGCTTGTGGGGCTTTCCCACTGAAGCTTTCTTT.

The rearrangement uses TRBV19 and TRBJ1-2; D is undetermined. The V gene's germline CDR1 is LNHDA and CDR2 SQIVND (reference sequence). The V gene lost 6 bases and the J gene lost 7 bases, with 15 bases spanning the gap. The CDR3 is 13 amino acids. The DNA for the CDR3 is TGTGCCAGTAGCACGACCGCGATGAGTGGCTACACCTTC. Protein product: CASSTTAMSGYTF.

The rearrangement links TRBV9 to TRBJ2-7, with D hard to call. Germline values: CDR1 SGDLS, CDR2 YYNGEE. V lost 0 bases, J lost 4 bases, and 11 bases lay in between. The CDR3 has 14 amino acids. CDR3: CASSVAGRPYEQYF. The CDR3 nucleotides read TGTGCCAGCAGCGTAGCCGGCAGGCCTTACGAGCAGTACTTC.

This rearrangement joins TRBV19 to TRBJ1-3, with 9 bases aligning to TRBD1. This CDR3 is built from 17 residues. V was pared by 5 bases and J by 2 bases, with 10 bases of the junction left unmatched. In germline, CDR1 is LNHDA, CDR2 SQIVND (reference sequence). The CDR3 bases are TGTGCCAGTAGTTGGCATTACAGGGGGCGGCCTGGAAACACCATATATTTT. Its translation: CASSWHYRGRPGNTIYF.

The J gene is TRBJ2-7, the V gene TRBV6-6, with 13 bases fitting TRBD2. The trim removed 6 bases at V and 3 bases at J, leaving 5 bases unmatched. The CDR3 length is 15 residues. The germline gives CDR1 MNHNY, CDR2 SVGAGI (reference sequence). CDR3 in DNA: TGTGCCAGCAGAAACGGACTAGCGGGGGTCTACGAGCAGTACTTC. Amino acids: CASRNGLAGVYEQYF.

J is TRBJ2-2 and V is TRBV19; unclear D gene. The CDR3 contains 15 residues. CDR1 and CDR2 from the germline V gene are LNHDA and SQIVND (reference sequence). The V gene lost 6 bases and the J gene lost 0 bases, with 11 bases spanning the gap. The CDR3 here is CASSTFIANTGELFF. DNA of the CDR3: TGTGCCAGTAGCACGTTCATTGCGAACACCGGGGAGCTGTTTTTT. Full variable domain (outside the CDR3, taken from reference TRBV19 and TRBJ2-2): DGGITQSPKYLFRKEGQNVTLSCEQNLNHDAMYWYRQDPGQGLRLIYYSQIVNDFQKGDIAEGYSVSREKKESFPLTVTSAQKNPTAFYLCASSTFIANTGELFFGEGSRLTVL.

The J gene is TRBJ2-7, the V gene TRBV6-6; D may be TRBD1 (6 bases). The CDR3 contains 14 residues. Germline assignment: CDR1 MNHNY and CDR2 SVGAGI (reference sequence). Trimming took off 0 bases at V and 4 bases at J, with 10 bases between the two ends. The CDR3 DNA follows: TGTGCCAGCAGTTACTCGACAGGAGTATACGAGCAGTACTTC. It specifies CASSYSTGVYEQYF.

CDR3 in DNA: TGCGCCAGCAAATGGGGCACTGAAGCTTTCTTT. Translation: CASKWGTEAFF. The gene calls are TRBV10-2 and TRBJ1-1, with D uncertain. Trimming stripped 7 bases from V and 4 bases from J, with 7 bases between. CDR3 length: 11 residues. CDR1 and CDR2 from the germline V gene are WSHSY and SAAADI.

CDR3 region: CASSQQQGPNTEAFF. The CDR3 nucleotides read TGTGCCAGCAGCCAACAACAGGGCCCGAACACTGAAGCTTTCTTT. This chain joins TRBV11-1 and TRBJ1-1, with D possibly matching TRBD1 (6 bases). Trimming shortened V by 5 bases and J by 1 base, and 14 bases separated the two germline ends. CDR1 SGHAT and CDR2 FQDESV come from the germline V gene (reference sequence). The CDR3 contains 15 residues. The full variable domain, rest sourced from reference TRBV11-1 and TRBJ1-1, is EAEVAQSPRYKITEKSQAVAFWCDPISGHATLYWYRQILGQGPELLVQFQDESVVDDSQLPKDRFSAERLKGVDSTLKIQPAELGDSAMYLCASSQQQGPNTEAFFGQGTRLTVV.

The V call is TRBV27, the J call TRBJ2-3, with 10 bases fitting TRBD2. The germline CDR1 and CDR2 sequences are MNHEY and SMNVEV (reference sequence). The CDR3 covers 15 residues. V lost 7 bases and J lost 1; bases outside the gene matches: 5. CDR3 region: CASTYLAGGTDTQYF. The CDR3 nucleotides are TGTGCCAGCACCTACCTAGCGGGGGGCACAGATACGCAGTATTTT.

A word on this clone: The junction does not match germline at one end; this may be a read error. The chain is built from TRBV7-9 and TRBJ1-3; no clear D. Germline V gives CDR1 SEHNR, CDR2 FQNEAQ (reference sequence). The CDR3 has 12 amino acids. The DNA for the CDR3 is TGTGCCAGCAGCCCAAGGTGGTCAGGAGAGTGTTTT. This translates into CASSPRWSGECF.

The chain couples TRBV10-1 to TRBJ2-1; 8 positions match TRBD1. V lost 6 bases, J lost 5 bases, and 9 bases stayed unmatched. From germline, CDR1 is WNHNN and CDR2 SYGVQD (reference sequence). This CDR3 has 15 residues. The CDR3 reads CASRGTGTGHNEQFF. The CDR3 DNA sequence: TGCGCCAGCAGAGGCACCGGGACAGGACACAATGAGCAGTTCTTC.

V usage is TRBV9 and J usage is TRBJ2-7; TRBD2 might be the D (5 bases). This CDR3 is built from 15 residues. Germline assignment: CDR1 SGDLS and CDR2 YYNGEE. The V end lost 0 bases, the J end lost 1 base, and 11 bases lay between the germline ends. The CDR3 DNA follows: TGTGCCAGCAGCGTAGGAGGGAGTAGGTCCTACGAGCAGTACTTC. Protein: CASSVGGSRSYEQYF.

This chain uses TRBV29-1 with TRBJ2-7; possible D gene TRBD2, 6 bases. Looked up from germline, CDR1 is SQVTM and CDR2 is ANQGSEA. The V end was cut by 4 bases, the J end by 6 bases, with 19 bases between. This CDR3 has 14 amino acids. The CDR3 is CSVARDRGMVEQYF. CDR3 nucleotide sequence: TGCAGCGTTGCGCGGGACCGAGGGATGGTCGAGCAGTACTTC.

J is TRBJ1-6 and V is TRBV30; the match to TRBD1 covers 7 bases. V gave up 4 bases and J gave up 14 bases; unmatched junction bases: 17. CDR1 GTSNPN and CDR2 SVGIG come from the germline V gene (reference sequence). The CDR3 length is 15 residues. CDR3 DNA: TGTGCCTGGAACCTACCGGACAGGCCCTGGGGGGCCCTCCACTTT. Translation gives CAWNLPDRPWGALHF.

This clone turned up a few times. The chain is built from TRBV28 and TRBJ1-4; D gene ambiguous. Germline V CDR1 and CDR2: MDHEN, SYDVKM. V was pared by 1 base and J by 10 bases, with 7 bases between. The CDR3 loop spans 12 amino acids. CDR3 in DNA: TGTGCCAGCAGTTTATCGGGTGGAAAACTGTTTTTT. Its translation is CASSLSGGKLFF.

V usage is TRBV5-6 and J usage is TRBJ1-2, with D unclear. The CDR3 runs to 12 residues. Per the germline V gene, CDR1 is SGHDT and CDR2 is YYEEEE. V shed 4 bases and J shed 6 bases, with 10 bases lying between them. The CDR3 region has the DNA TGTGCCAGCAGCCCAAATCCCGATGGCTACACCTTC. Translating gives CASSPNPDGYTF.

This clone appeared a few times. This rearrangement joins TRBV5-6 to TRBJ1-2; 10 bases map to TRBD1. In germline, CDR1 is SGHDT, CDR2 YYEEEE. The V and J ends lost 3 bases and 4 bases, in that order; junction bases with no gene match: 6. This CDR3 has 15 residues. CDR3 nucleotide sequence: TGTGCCAGCAGCTCCCGGACAGGGGGGGTCTATGGCTACACCTTC. This encodes CASSSRTGGVYGYTF.

The chain recombines TRBV7-9 with TRBJ2-7; 7 bases agree with TRBD1. Germline V gene lookup returns CDR1 SEHNR and CDR2 FQNEAQ (reference sequence). The CDR3 contains 19 residues. V lost 5 bases, J lost 2 bases, and 21 bases stayed unmatched. As DNA, the CDR3 is TGTGCCAGCAGCGGGTCGTCAGACAGGGCTGTCCTTCATACCTACGAGCAGTACTTC. It codes for CASSGSSDRAVLHTYEQYF.